Listed here are 19 T cell receptor beta chains from one sample, sequenced in a study of blood T cell repertoires in COVID-19. Profiled with immunoSEQ multiplex PCR; TCRdb holds only in-frame clones, not every one. The sample yields roughly 190,000 clones, 85% to 90% seen once. Sequencing was carried out using peripheral blood. The origin of the receptors is a man aged 35 to 55 with active or convalescent COVID-19.

This clone was seen just once. This chain joins TRBV25-1 and TRBJ1-2, with a tentative D call TRBD1 (5 bases). The ends were cut back, 3 bases at V and 6 bases at J, with 8 bases in the middle. The CDR3 totals 12 residues. Germline assignment: CDR1 MGHDK and CDR2 SYGVNS. The CDR3 DNA reads as TGTGCCAGCAGTGATGACAGTCATGGCTACACCTTC. Translating it yields CASSDDSHGYTF.

The chain combines TRBV6-2 or TRBV6-3 with TRBJ1-1; D remains unclear. The CDR3 extends over 16 amino acids. Germline CDR1 is MNHEY and CDR2 is SVGEGT. The V and J ends lost 5 bases and 1 base respectively, with 17 bases between them. CDR3 residues: CASSPSTGWGNTEAFF. The CDR3 nucleotides are TGTGCCAGCAGTCCATCGACGGGATGGGGGAACACTGAAGCTTTCTTT.

The rearrangement uses TRBV6-5 and TRBJ1-4; D is unclear. The CDR3 is made up of 15 amino acids. V lost 4 bases to trimming and J lost 0 bases, with 9 bases between them. Germline CDR1 and CDR2: MNHEY and SVGAGI. CDR3 sequence reads: CASSSVQTTNEKLFF. CDR3 nucleotides: TGTGCCAGCAGTTCAGTGCAGACAACTAATGAAAAACTGTTTTTT.

V and J are TRBV6-5 and TRBJ2-5, with a tentative D call TRBD2 (5 bases). The germline gives CDR1 MNHEY, CDR2 SVGAGI. Between the trimmed V and J ends, which lost 5 bases and 5 bases, there was a span of 12 bases. The length of the CDR3 is 13 residues. CDR3 nucleotides: TGTGCCAGCAGTCCGTCAACGGGGGAGACCCAGTACTTC. Encoded protein: CASSPSTGETQYF.

The genes are TRBV9 and TRBJ2-7, with 9 bases lining up with TRBD1. Germline lookup yields CDR1 SGDLS and CDR2 YYNGEE. Losses at the gene ends were 3 bases for V and 2 bases for J; bases not matched to a gene: 9. The CDR3 has 16 residues. This CDR3 is CASSEGPGQGTYEQYF. The DNA of the CDR3 is TGTGCCAGCAGCGAGGGACCGGGACAGGGAACCTACGAGCAGTACTTC.

This clone was observed a few times. This rearrangement joins TRBV2 to TRBJ2-7, with TRBD1 matching over 10 bases. This CDR3 region has 14 residues. J was trimmed by 3 bases and V by 3 bases; bases with no gene match: 2. Germline V gene sequence: CDR1 SNHLY, CDR2 FYNNEI. The CDR3 loop is CASSDRDRGYEQYF. CDR3 DNA: TGTGCCAGCAGTGACCGGGACAGGGGCTACGAGCAGTACTTC.

The chain uses TRBV7-2 and TRBJ2-5; TRBD2 agrees at 8 bases. This CDR3 has 16 amino acids. The V gene's germline CDR1 is SGHTA and CDR2 FQGNSA. With V trimmed by 1 base and J by 1 base, 5 bases remained unmatched. The CDR3 spells CASSLVSRGGQETQYF. For the CDR3, the DNA is TGTGCCAGCAGCTTAGTATCTCGGGGGGGCCAAGAGACCCAGTACTTC.

The CDR3 spells CATAESYNEQFF. The CDR3 nucleotides read TGTGCCACAGCGGAGTCCTACAATGAGCAGTTCTTC. The V call is TRBV19, the J call TRBJ2-1, with D tentatively TRBD2 (5 bases). The CDR3 totals 12 residues. Germline V gene data show CDR1 as LNHDA and CDR2 as SQIVND (reference sequence). Trimming left V 10 bases short and J 1 base short, with 8 bases between.

This clone has more than one count but fewer than ten. The chain joins TRBV5-1 to TRBJ2-7; TRBD1 matches at 7 bases. Germline trimming cut 3 bases from V and 5 bases from J; bases unmatched to any gene: 5. Germline CDR1 is SGHRS and CDR2 is YFSETQ. This CDR3 is built from 13 residues. CDR3: CASSSTGADEQYF. Written as DNA, the CDR3 is TGCGCCAGCAGCTCCACAGGGGCCGACGAGCAGTACTTC.

This clone was observed a handful of times. The gene calls are TRBV2 and TRBJ1-2; D gene uncertain. CDR1 and CDR2 (germline): SNHLY, FYNNEI. V was cut by 1 base and J by 2 bases, with 8 bases left in between. CDR3 size: 14 residues. The CDR3 DNA follows: TGTGCCAGCAGTGAAGTCACGGGAAACTATGGCTACACCTTC. Translation gives CASSEVTGNYGYTF.

CDR3: CASSTVLGSPLHF. In nucleotides, the CDR3 is TGTGCCAGCAGTACCGTACTCGGTTCACCCCTCCACTTT. The V and J genes are TRBV27 and TRBJ1-6; the D is unclear. CDR1 is MNHEY and CDR2 is SMNVEV in the germline V gene (reference sequence). The CDR3 has 13 residues. Trimming removed 5 bases from V and 9 bases from J, with 11 bases in between.

This clone has at least ten counts. The chain uses TRBV6-5 and TRBJ2-7; 7 nucleotides match TRBD1. The J segment lost 6 bases and the V segment lost 6 bases, leaving 11 bases of the junction unmatched. The germline V gene has CDR1 MNHEY and CDR2 SVGAGI. The CDR3 loop spans 14 amino acids. CDR3 DNA sequence: TGTGCCAGCAGAGTGGACACAGGGGACGGCGAGCAGTACTTC. Protein: CASRVDTGDGEQYF.

The chain joins TRBV7-2 to TRBJ2-1; 7 nucleotides align to TRBD1. Germline V gene data show CDR1 as SGHTA and CDR2 as FQGNSA. V lost 1 base and J lost 6; bases outside the gene matches: 18. The CDR3 is 19 residues long. The CDR3 nucleotides read TGTGCCAGCAGCTTAGATTGGGGACAGCTAGCCCTTCTTTCCAATGAGCAGTTCTTC. It yields the protein CASSLDWGQLALLSNEQFF.

This clone was picked up a small number of times. V gene TRBV19 combines with J gene TRBJ2-1, with 8 bases matching TRBD2. V trimming: 9 bases; J trimming: 1 base; junction bases outside the gene matches: 8. This CDR3 region has 15 residues. Germline lookup yields CDR1 LNHDA and CDR2 SQIVND (reference sequence). CDR3 in amino acids: CASIPPGGSYNEQFF. The CDR3 coding sequence is TGTGCCAGCATCCCCCCGGGAGGGTCCTACAATGAGCAGTTCTTC.

This chain uses TRBV2 with TRBJ1-5; D ambiguous. The CDR3 length is 11 residues. V lost 4 bases, J lost 6 bases, and 4 bases lay in between. Germline V gene data show CDR1 as SNHLY and CDR2 as FYNNEI. The CDR3 nucleotides are TGTGCCAGCAGTGCAGGTCAGCCCCAGCATTTT. Protein: CASSAGQPQHF.

This clone has only one observation. The chain has TRBV3-1 (or the pseudogene TRBV3-2) and TRBJ2-3, with D uncertain. V dropped 0 bases and J dropped 0 bases, with 13 bases sitting between them. The germline V gene encodes CDR1 LGHDT and CDR2 YNNKEL (reference sequence). The CDR3 is 17 amino acids. The DNA of the CDR3 is TGTGCCAGCAGCCAAGATCAGGCCCTTTCTAGCACAGATACGCAGTATTTT. It encodes CASSQDQALSSTDTQYF.

The V and J genes are TRBV7-2 and TRBJ2-1, with D possibly matching TRBD2 (5 bases). Trimming removed 3 bases from V and 0 bases from J, with 9 bases in between. The CDR3 loop spans 15 amino acids. CDR1 is SGHTA, CDR2 FQGNSA, per germline. As DNA, the CDR3 is TGTGCCAGCAGCTTCGAGGGTAGCTCCTACAATGAGCAGTTCTTC. As protein: CASSFEGSSYNEQFF.

The J gene is TRBJ2-2, the V gene TRBV16, with D hard to call. Germline loops: CDR1 KGHSY, CDR2 FQNENV. Between the trimmed V and J ends, which lost 3 bases and 4 bases, there was a span of 12 bases. CDR3 size: 15 residues. The CDR3 DNA reads as TGTGCCAGCAGCCATGACTGGTCGGGCACCGGGGAGCTGTTTTTT. This translates into CASSHDWSGTGELFF. Filled out from reference TRBV16 and TRBJ2-2, the complete variable domain reads GEEVAQTPKHLVRGEGQKAKLYCAPIKGHSYVFWYQQVLKNEFKFLISFQNENVFDETGMPKERFSAKCLPNSPCSLEIQATKLEDSAVYFCASSHDWSGTGELFFGEGSRLTVL.

Details on this clone: The sample holds other DNA sequences that translate to the same CDR3. CDR3 bases: TGTGCCAGCAGCTTTTCAGGGGGCTACGGCTACACCTTC. This encodes CASSFSGGYGYTF. The chain combines TRBV28 with TRBJ1-2; TRBD1 matches 8 bases. Per germline, CDR1 MDHEN and CDR2 SYDVKM. V shed 6 bases and J 8 bases; nucleotides not matched to a gene: 8. This CDR3 region has 13 residues.